Given below is one T cell receptor beta chain in context. Each CDR3 protein is one row after TCRdb ran MiXCR on the RT-PCR reads. In the table there are hundreds of thousands of distinct CDR3 sequences, approximately 10% of which are singletons. The data belong to a study of response to subunit inactivated influenza vaccine. After removal of 8 bases from V and 4 bases from J, the junction contained 10 bases not matched to a gene. CDR3 length: 15 amino acids. Looked up from germline, CDR1 is MDHEN and CDR2 is SYDVKM. This same sample was also part of a study on T cells expressing NK-cell markers. Per that study: Scientists made TCR beta cDNA using 5'RACE template switching with UMIs.

J is TRBJ2-2 and V is TRBV28, with 7 nucleotides matching TRBD2. Specimen: PBMCs from blood, collected on the day of vaccination. The receptor comes from a man in his forties or fifties who received an inactivated influenza vaccine. Here the CDR3 DNA reads TGTGCCAGCGGGCCCCAGCGGGGATCCACCGGGGAGCTGTTTTTT. Its protein is CASGPQRGSTGELFF.